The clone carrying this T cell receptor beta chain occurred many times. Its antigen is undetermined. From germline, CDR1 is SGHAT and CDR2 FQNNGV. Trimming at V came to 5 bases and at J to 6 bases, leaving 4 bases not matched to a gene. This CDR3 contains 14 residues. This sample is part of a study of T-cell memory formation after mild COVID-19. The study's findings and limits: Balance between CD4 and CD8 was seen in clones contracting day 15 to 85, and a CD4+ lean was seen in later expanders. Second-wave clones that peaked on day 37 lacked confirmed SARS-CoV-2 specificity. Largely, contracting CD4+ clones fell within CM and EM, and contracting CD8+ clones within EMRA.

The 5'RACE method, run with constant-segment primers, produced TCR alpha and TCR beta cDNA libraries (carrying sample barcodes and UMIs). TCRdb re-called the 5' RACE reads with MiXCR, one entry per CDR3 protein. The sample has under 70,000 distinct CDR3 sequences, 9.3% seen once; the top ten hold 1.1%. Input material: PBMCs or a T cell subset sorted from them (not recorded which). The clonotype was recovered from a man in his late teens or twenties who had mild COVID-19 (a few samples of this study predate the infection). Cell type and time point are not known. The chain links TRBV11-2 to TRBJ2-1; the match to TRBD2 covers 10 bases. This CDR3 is CASSARLAGNEQFF. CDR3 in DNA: TGTGCCAGCAGCGCCCGACTAGCGGGCAATGAGCAGTTCTTC.